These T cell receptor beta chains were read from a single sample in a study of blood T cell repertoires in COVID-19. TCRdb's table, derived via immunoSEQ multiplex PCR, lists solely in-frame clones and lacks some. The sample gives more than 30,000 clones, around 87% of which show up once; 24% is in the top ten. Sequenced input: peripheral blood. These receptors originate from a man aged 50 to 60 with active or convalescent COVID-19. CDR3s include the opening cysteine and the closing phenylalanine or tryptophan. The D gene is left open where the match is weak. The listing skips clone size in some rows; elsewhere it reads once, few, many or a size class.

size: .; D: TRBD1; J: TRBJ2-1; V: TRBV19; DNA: TGTGCCACCCAGACGGGACAGGTGAACAATGAGCAGTTCTTC; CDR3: CATQTGQVNNEQFF
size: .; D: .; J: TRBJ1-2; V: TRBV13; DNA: TGTGCCAGCAGCGGATACAGGGAGGGCTATGGCTACACCTTC; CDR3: CASSGYREGYGYTF
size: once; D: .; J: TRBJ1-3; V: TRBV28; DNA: TGTGCCAGCGGTAGGGGGAACTCTGGAAACACCATATATTTT; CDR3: CASGRGNSGNTIYF
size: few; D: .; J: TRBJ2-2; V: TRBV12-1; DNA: TGTGCCAGCAGCCCACCTCGAGGGTCCGGGGAGCTGTTTTTT; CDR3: CASSPPRGSGELFF
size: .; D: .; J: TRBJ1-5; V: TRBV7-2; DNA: TGTGCCAGCAGCTTAGACCCAGGCAATCAGCCCCAGCATTTT; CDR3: CASSLDPGNQPQHF
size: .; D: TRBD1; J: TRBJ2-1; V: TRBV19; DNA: TGTGCCAGTAGGGGGACAGATTACAATGAGCAGTTCTTC; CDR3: CASRGTDYNEQFF
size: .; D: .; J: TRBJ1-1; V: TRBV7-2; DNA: TGTGCCAGCAGCTTAGTCGGTGCGAGCGCCACTGAAGCTTTCTTT; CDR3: CASSLVGASATEAFF
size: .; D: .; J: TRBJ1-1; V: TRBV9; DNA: TGTGCCAGCAGCGTAGAAGGGGAGAACACTGAAGCTTTCTTT; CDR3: CASSVEGENTEAFF
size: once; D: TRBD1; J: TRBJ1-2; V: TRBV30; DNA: TGTGCCCATGACAGGGGGCTTGATGGCTACACCTTC; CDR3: CAHDRGLDGYTF
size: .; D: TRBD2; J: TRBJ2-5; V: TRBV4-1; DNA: TGCGCCAGCAGCCAAGATTTTTCTGGCGGGGGGACCCAGTACTTC; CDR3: CASSQDFSGGGTQYF
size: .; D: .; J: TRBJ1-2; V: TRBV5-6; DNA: TGTGCCAGCAGTTCCGGGACAACTGGATATGGCTACACCTTC; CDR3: CASSSGTTGYGYTF
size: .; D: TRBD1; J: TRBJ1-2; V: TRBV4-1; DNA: TGCGCCAGCAGCCCGATGGGGACAGGGGGCGGTGGTGGCTACACCTTC; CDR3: CASSPMGTGGGGGYTF
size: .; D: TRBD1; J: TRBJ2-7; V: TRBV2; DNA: TGTGCCAGCAGACGACAGGGGGCTGGCTACGAGCAGTACTTC; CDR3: CASRRQGAGYEQYF
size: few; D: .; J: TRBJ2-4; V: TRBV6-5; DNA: TGTGCCAGCAGGGAGGGACCAGCCAAAAACATTCAGTACTTC; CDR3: CASREGPAKNIQYF
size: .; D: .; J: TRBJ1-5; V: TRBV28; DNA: TGTGCCAGCAGTTTAGGCAGGGGCGTTCAGCCCCAGCATTTT; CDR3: CASSLGRGVQPQHF
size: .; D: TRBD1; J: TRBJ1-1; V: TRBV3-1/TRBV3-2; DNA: TGTGCCAGCGGGACAGGGGCCCGTTTTGCTTTCTTT; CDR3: CASGTGARFAFF
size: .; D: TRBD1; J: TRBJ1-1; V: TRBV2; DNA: TGTGCCAGCAGGGGACAGCAGGTGACTGAAGCTTTCTTT; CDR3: CASRGQQVTEAFF
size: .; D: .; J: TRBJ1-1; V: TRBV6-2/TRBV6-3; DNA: TGTGCCAGCAGTCCAAGTACAGGGTCCGGGTACACTGAAGCTTTCTTT; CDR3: CASSPSTGSGYTEAFF
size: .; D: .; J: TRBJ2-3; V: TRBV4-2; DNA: TGTGCCAGCAGCCAAAGAATGGCCACAGATACGCAGTATTTT; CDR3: CASSQRMATDTQYF
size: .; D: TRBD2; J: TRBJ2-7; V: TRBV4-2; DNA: TGTGCCAGCAGCCACTCTAGCGGGACCTCCTACGAGCAGTACTTC; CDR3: CASSHSSGTSYEQYF